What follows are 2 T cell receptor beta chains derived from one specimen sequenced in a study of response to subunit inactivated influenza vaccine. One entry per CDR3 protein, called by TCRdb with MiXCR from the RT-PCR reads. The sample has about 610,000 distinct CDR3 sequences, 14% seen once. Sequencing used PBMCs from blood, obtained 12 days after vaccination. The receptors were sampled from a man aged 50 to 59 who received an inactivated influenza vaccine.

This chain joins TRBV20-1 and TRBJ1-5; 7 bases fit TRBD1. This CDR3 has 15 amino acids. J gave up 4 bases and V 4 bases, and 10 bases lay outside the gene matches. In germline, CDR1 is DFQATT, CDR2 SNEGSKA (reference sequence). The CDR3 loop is CSAKGQVKGNQPQHF. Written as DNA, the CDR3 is TGCAGTGCTAAAGGACAGGTAAAGGGAAATCAGCCCCAGCATTTT.

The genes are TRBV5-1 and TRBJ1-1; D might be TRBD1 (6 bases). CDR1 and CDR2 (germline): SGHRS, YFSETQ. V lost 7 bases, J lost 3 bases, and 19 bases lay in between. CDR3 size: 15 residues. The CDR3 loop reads CASLGGTGMDTEAFF. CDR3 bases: TGCGCCAGCCTCGGGGGTACAGGGATGGACACTGAAGCTTTCTTT.